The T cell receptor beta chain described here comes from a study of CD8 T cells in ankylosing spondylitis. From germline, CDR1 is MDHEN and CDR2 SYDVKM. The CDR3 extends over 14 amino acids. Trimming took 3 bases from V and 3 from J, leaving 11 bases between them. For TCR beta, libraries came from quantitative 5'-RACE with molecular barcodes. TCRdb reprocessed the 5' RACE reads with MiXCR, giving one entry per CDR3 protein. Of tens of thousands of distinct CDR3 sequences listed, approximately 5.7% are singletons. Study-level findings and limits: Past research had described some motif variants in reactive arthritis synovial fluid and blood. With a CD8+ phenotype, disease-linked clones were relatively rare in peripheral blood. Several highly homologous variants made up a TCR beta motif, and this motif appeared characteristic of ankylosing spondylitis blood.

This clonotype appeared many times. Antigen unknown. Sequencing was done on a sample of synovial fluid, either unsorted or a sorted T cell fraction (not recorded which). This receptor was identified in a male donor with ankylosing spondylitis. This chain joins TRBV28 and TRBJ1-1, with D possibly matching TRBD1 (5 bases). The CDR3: CASSFRREDTEAFF. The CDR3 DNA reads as TGTGCCAGCAGTTTCCGCAGGGAGGACACTGAAGCTTTCTTT.